This entry describes one T cell receptor (beta chain). No antigen is known for it. UMI labels and 5' RACE were used to prepare the TRB cDNA libraries. From its re-call of the 5' RACE reads, TCRdb lists each CDR3 protein once, without DNA. Its table records about 150,000 distinct CDR3 sequences. The record originates from a study of CXCR3-negative and CXCR3-positive naive CD8 T cells. Findings and caveats of the study: More hydrophobic TRB CDR3s occurred in CXCR3-positive than in CXCR3-negative naive cells.

The CDR3 has 19 amino acids. The germline gives CDR1 LGHNA, CDR2 YSLEER. This clonotype originated in a human donor in good health. Some clones in this sample may be carry-over from other donors' samples. The sample comprised naive CXCR3+ CD8+ T cells from blood. The subset was: CD45RO-CCR7+CD27+CD95- naive CD8+ T cells expressing CXCR3 (TNR3+). This rearrangement joins TRBV4-3 to TRBJ2-6; TCRdb gives TRBD1 as the D gene, but with no DNA this cannot be confirmed. The CDR3 sequence is CASSQVRGRLLSGANVLTF.